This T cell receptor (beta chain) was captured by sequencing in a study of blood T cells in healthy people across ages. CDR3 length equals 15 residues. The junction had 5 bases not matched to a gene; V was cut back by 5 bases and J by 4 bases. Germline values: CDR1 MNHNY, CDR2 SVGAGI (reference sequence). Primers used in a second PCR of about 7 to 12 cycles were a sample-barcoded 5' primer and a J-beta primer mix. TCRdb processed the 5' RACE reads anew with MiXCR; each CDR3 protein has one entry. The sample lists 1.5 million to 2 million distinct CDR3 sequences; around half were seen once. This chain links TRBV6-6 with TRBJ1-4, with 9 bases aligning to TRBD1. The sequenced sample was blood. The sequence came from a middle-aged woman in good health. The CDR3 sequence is CASSHPGQGNEKLFF. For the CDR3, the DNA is TGTGCCAGCAGTCATCCGGGACAGGGTAATGAAAAACTGTTTTTT.